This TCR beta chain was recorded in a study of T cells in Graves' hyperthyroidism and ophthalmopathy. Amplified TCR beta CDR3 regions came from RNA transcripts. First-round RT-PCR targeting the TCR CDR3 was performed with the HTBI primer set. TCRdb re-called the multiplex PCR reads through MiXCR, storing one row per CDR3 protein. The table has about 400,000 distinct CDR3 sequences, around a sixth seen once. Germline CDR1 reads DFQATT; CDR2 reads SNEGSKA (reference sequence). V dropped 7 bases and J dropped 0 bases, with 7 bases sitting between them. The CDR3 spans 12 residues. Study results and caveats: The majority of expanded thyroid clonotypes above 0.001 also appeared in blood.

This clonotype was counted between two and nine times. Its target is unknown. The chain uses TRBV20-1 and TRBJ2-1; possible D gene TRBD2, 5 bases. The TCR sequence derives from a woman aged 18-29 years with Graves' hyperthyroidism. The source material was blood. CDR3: CSGGSSYNEQFF. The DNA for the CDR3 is TGCAGTGGCGGGTCCTCCTACAATGAGCAGTTCTTC.